The entry that follows covers one T cell receptor beta chain sequence. Amplification used 60 Vbeta primers and 13 Jbeta primers. The table came from immunoSEQ multiplex PCR; TCRdb's copy has only in-frame clones and leaves some out. The sample carries about 100,000 clones, around four fifths recorded once. This sample was included in a study of cytomegalovirus exposure and HLA in healthy donors. Germline V CDR1 and CDR2: WNHNN, SYGVQD (reference sequence). V lost 0 bases and J lost 4, with 12 bases in between. The CDR3 spans 15 residues. The source is a woman aged 55-70 years in good health and CMV-seronegative. The sequencing input was PBMCs. V is TRBV10-1 and J is TRBJ1-1, with D possibly matching TRBD1 (6 bases). The CDR3 region has the DNA TGCGCCAGCAGTGAGTCGAACAGGGCGGGCACTGAAGCTTTCTTT. Residues: CASSESNRAGTEAFF.